Listed here are 19 T cell receptor beta chains from one sample, sequenced in a study of T cells in Graves' hyperthyroidism and ophthalmopathy. RNA transcripts yielded amplified TCR beta CDR3 regions. HTBI primers were employed in a first-round RT-PCR of the TCR CDR3. TCRdb itself ran the multiplex PCR reads through MiXCR, one entry per CDR3 protein. Among some 550,000 distinct CDR3 sequences listed, approximately 16% were seen once. The sample taken for sequencing was blood. The receptor source for this set is a woman aged 35 to 49 with Graves' ophthalmopathy.

The table lists this clonotype with a few counts. V gene TRBV27 combines with J gene TRBJ1-1; possible D gene TRBD1, 5 bases. The V end lost 0 bases, the J end lost 4 bases, and 12 bases lay between the germline ends. CDR3 length: 15 residues. Per the germline V gene, CDR1 is MNHEY and CDR2 is SMNVEV (reference sequence). CDR3 loop: CASSLSSRVPTEAFF. The CDR3 region has the DNA TGTGCCAGCAGTTTATCGAGCAGGGTTCCCACTGAAGCTTTCTTT.

This clonotype occurred many times. The chain has TRBV20-1 and TRBJ2-1; 15 nucleotides match TRBD2. V lost 5 bases to trimming and J lost 9 bases; unmatched junction nucleotides: 2. This CDR3 contains 13 residues. Germline V gene data show CDR1 as DFQATT and CDR2 as SNEGSKA (reference sequence). The CDR3 DNA is TGCAGTGCTCGGACTAGCGGGGGGGTTGAGCAGTTCTTC. Translating it yields CSARTSGGVEQFF.

The chain has TRBV5-6 and TRBJ2-2, with TRBD1 identical over 7 bases. V lost 4 bases and J lost 3; bases outside the gene matches: 15. The CDR3 is 18 residues long. Germline V gene sequence: CDR1 SGHDT, CDR2 YYEEEE. CDR3 loop: CASSQAQGIGLYTGELFF. The CDR3, as DNA: TGTGCCAGCAGCCAGGCACAGGGGATTGGTCTTTACACCGGGGAGCTGTTTTTT.

This clonotype has just a few counts. J is TRBJ1-6 and V is TRBV20-1; 9 bases are a match to TRBD1. The ends lost 1 base at V and 5 bases at J; junction bases unmatched: 3. The CDR3 is made up of 15 amino acids. CDR1 and CDR2 from the germline V gene are DFQATT and SNEGSKA (reference sequence). The CDR3 coding sequence is TGCAGTGCTAGAGCAGACAGGGGGGATAATTCACCCCTCCACTTT. It is translated as CSARADRGDNSPLHF.

A few counts support this clonotype. This chain uses TRBV12-3 or TRBV12-4 with TRBJ1-1, with 7 bases identical to TRBD1. V was pared by 6 bases and J by 4 bases, with 8 bases of the junction left unmatched. The CDR3 extends over 14 amino acids. The CDR3 coding sequence is TGTGCCAGCAGCCTCCTGACAGGGATCACTGAAGCTTTCTTT. This gives the protein CASSLLTGITEAFF.

This clonotype was detected ten times or more. The genes are TRBV7-3 and TRBJ2-3, with D perhaps TRBD2 (6 bases). Germline V lookup: CDR1 SGHTA, CDR2 FQGTGA. The CDR3 consists of 13 residues. V shed 5 bases and J shed 5 bases, with 11 bases lying between them. Here the CDR3 reads CASSPQAGDTQYF. The CDR3 nucleotides read TGTGCCAGCAGCCCCCAAGCGGGAGATACGCAGTATTTT.

With regard to this clonotype: A much larger clone lies a single base off, so this may be a read error. The chain is built from TRBV6-1 and TRBJ1-1, with D maybe TRBD1 (5 bases). Germline V gives CDR1 MNHNS, CDR2 SASEGT. There are 13 residues in the CDR3. The CDR3 loop reads CAGSPGTAFEAFF. For the CDR3, the DNA is TGTGCCGGCAGCCCCGGGACGGCTTTCGAAGCTTTCTTT.

This clonotype came up a few times. This chain links TRBV12-3 or TRBV12-4 with TRBJ1-1, with D uncertain. The CDR3 is 13 amino acids. The V gene lost 6 bases and the J gene lost 2 bases, with 10 bases spanning the gap. The DNA for the CDR3 is TGTGCCAGCAGATATATTGAAAACACTGAAGCTTTCTTT. This sequence encodes CASRYIENTEAFF.

This clonotype came up many times. The chain recombines TRBV30 with TRBJ1-5; possible D gene TRBD1, 5 bases. The CDR3 has 13 residues. The V end lost 2 bases, the J end lost 4 bases, and 9 bases lay between the germline ends. Germline CDR1 reads GTSNPN; CDR2 reads SVGIG (reference sequence). The CDR3 loop is CAWSLAGNQPQHF. CDR3 sequence (DNA): TGTGCCTGGAGTCTGGCAGGGAATCAGCCCCAGCATTTT.

This clonotype occurred a few times. J is TRBJ1-3 and V is TRBV6-5, with 10 bases aligning to TRBD1. In germline, CDR1 is MNHEY, CDR2 SVGAGI. With V trimmed by 4 bases and J by 5 bases, 5 bases remained unmatched. This CDR3 is built from 15 residues. CDR3 sequence: CASSSPGQGRNTIYF. Here the CDR3 DNA reads TGTGCCAGCAGTTCCCCGGGACAGGGGCGAAACACCATATATTTT.

This clonotype showed up just once. One base away lies a much larger clone, so this may be a sequencing read error. V and J are TRBV20-1 and TRBJ1-2, with TRBD1 identical over 7 bases. CDR1 is DFQATT, CDR2 SNEGSKA, per germline (reference sequence). There are 11 residues in the CDR3. Here the CDR3 DNA reads TGCCGTGCGAGACAGGGACGTGGCTACACCTTC. This gives the protein CRARQGRGYTF.

The V call is TRBV28, the J call TRBJ1-2, with D maybe TRBD1 (6 bases). In germline, CDR1 is MDHEN, CDR2 SYDVKM. V was clipped by 2 bases and J by 7 bases, with 17 bases between them. The CDR3 loop spans 15 amino acids. The CDR3 is CASSLPSGGRSGYTF. As DNA, the CDR3 is TGTGCCAGCAGTTTACCGTCCGGGGGCAGAAGTGGCTACACCTTC.

This clonotype was picked up a small number of times. This rearrangement joins TRBV5-1 to TRBJ2-1; 8 positions match TRBD1. Per the germline V gene, CDR1 is SGHRS and CDR2 is YFSETQ. The CDR3 extends over 14 amino acids. V dropped 4 bases and J dropped 7; count of bases not matched to a gene: 7. In nucleotides, the CDR3 is TGCGCCAGCAGCGACAGGGGACCTCAGAATGAGCAGTTCTTC. This codes for CASSDRGPQNEQFF.

This clonotype has more than one count but fewer than ten. CDR3 sequence (DNA): TGCAGTGCTAGCGGGAGCTTGAAAGAGACCCAGTACTTC. Translated, it gives CSASGSLKETQYF. The chain carries TRBV20-1 and TRBJ2-5, with D perhaps matching TRBD2 (6 bases). This CDR3 is built from 13 residues. The germline gives CDR1 DFQATT, CDR2 SNEGSKA (reference sequence). V was shortened by 3 bases and J by 3 bases, with 11 bases between the two germline ends.

This sequence joins TRBV5-1 and TRBJ1-4; TRBD1 matches at 9 bases. CDR1 SGHRS and CDR2 YFSETQ come from the germline V gene. The CDR3 loop spans 16 amino acids. V shed 1 base and J 4 bases; nucleotides not matched to a gene: 5. The CDR3 loop reads CASSLLPTGGNEKLFF. The CDR3 DNA reads TGCGCCAGCAGCTTGTTACCGACAGGGGGTAATGAAAAACTGTTTTTT.

V and J are TRBV30 and TRBJ1-1; no reliable D call. In germline, CDR1 is GTSNPN, CDR2 SVGIG (reference sequence). This CDR3 is 14 amino acids long. The V end was cut by 1 base, the J end by 3 bases, with 12 bases between. CDR3 sequence: CAWSGRGRDTEAFF. CDR3 nucleotide sequence: TGTGCCTGGAGTGGCCGGGGTAGGGACACTGAAGCTTTCTTT.

This clonotype has a handful of counts. A much more abundant neighbour one base away suggests this may be a read error. The chain employs TRBV6-5 and TRBJ2-4; TRBD1 is a possible D gene (5 bases). Germline V lookup: CDR1 MNHEY, CDR2 SVGAGI. The length of the CDR3 is 12 residues. Trimming left V 4 bases short and J 5 bases short, with 6 bases between. The DNA for the CDR3 is TGTGCCAGCAGTTGCAGGGAAAACATTCAGTACTTC. Amino acid sequence: CASSCRENIQYF.

This clonotype was detected only a few times. The chain links TRBV30 to TRBJ2-5; 11 positions match TRBD2. The germline V gene encodes CDR1 GTSNPN and CDR2 SVGIG (reference sequence). The CDR3 spans 14 residues. The ends lost 1 base at V and 2 bases at J; junction bases unmatched: 0. The CDR3 DNA follows: TGTGCCTGGAGTGGACTAGCGGGGCAAGAGACCCAGTACTTC. This sequence encodes CAWSGLAGQETQYF.

The chain is built from TRBV20-1 and TRBJ2-7; the D is unclear. The CDR3 is 16 residues long. Germline V CDR1 and CDR2: DFQATT, SNEGSKA (reference sequence). V gave up 0 bases and J gave up 0 bases, with 15 bases separating them. This chain's CDR3 is CSARDLSQAPSYEQYF. The CDR3 DNA reads as TGCAGTGCTAGAGATCTGTCGCAGGCGCCCTCCTACGAGCAGTACTTC.